These 5 T cell receptor beta chains share one sample of origin, sequenced in a study of T cell repertoires in cytomegalovirus infection. TCRdb used MiXCR to reprocess the reads, holding one entry per CDR3 protein. Here the sample spans a few hundred thousand distinct CDR3 sequences, 22% being singletons. Sample: CD8+ T cells from PBMCs. Receptor source: a human donor in good health (CMV status not recorded). Some clones in this sample may be carry-over from other donors' samples.

This clonotype occurred a few times. The chain links TRBV6-2 or TRBV6-3 to TRBJ1-2, with a possible D match to TRBD1 (6 bases). Germline loops: CDR1 MNHEY, CDR2 SVGEGT. The CDR3 extends over 19 amino acids. The V end lost 0 bases, the J end lost 3 bases, and 23 bases lay between the germline ends. This CDR3 reads CASSYSTGTSSLRDYGYTF. In DNA, the CDR3 is TGTGCCAGCAGTTACTCGACCGGGACAAGCAGCCTAAGGGACTATGGCTACACCTTC.

This clonotype was recorded at least ten times. The chain recombines TRBV7-9 with TRBJ1-1, with 10 bases aligning to TRBD1. Germline V gene lookup returns CDR1 SEHNR and CDR2 FQNEAQ (reference sequence). V lost 1 base to trimming and J lost 1 base; unmatched junction nucleotides: 3. The length of the CDR3 is 16 residues. As DNA, the CDR3 is TGTGCCAGCAGCTTAGGGACAGGGGGATGGAACACTGAAGCTTTCTTT. Amino acids: CASSLGTGGWNTEAFF.

This clonotype showed up just once. J is TRBJ2-1 and V is TRBV27, with D possibly matching TRBD2 (7 bases). CDR1 is MNHEY, CDR2 SMNVEV, per germline (reference sequence). This CDR3 is 14 amino acids long. V gave up 9 bases and J gave up 4 bases, with 16 bases separating them. The CDR3 DNA is TGTGCCAGTCATCGGGGGGCGACTTACAATGAGCAGTTCTTC. Translating it yields CASHRGATYNEQFF.

This clonotype has a count of ten or more. The chain carries TRBV5-5 and TRBJ2-7; D is perhaps TRBD1 or TRBD2 (5 bases each). V was trimmed by 2 bases and J by 2 bases, leaving 8 bases between them. Germline V CDR1 and CDR2: SGHKS, YYEKEE (reference sequence). This CDR3 region has 13 residues. The CDR3 sequence: CASSFGATYEQYF. The CDR3 DNA reads as TGTGCCAGCAGCTTCGGGGCCACCTACGAGCAGTACTTC.

The gene calls are TRBV19 and TRBJ2-1; D unclear. Germline values: CDR1 LNHDA, CDR2 SQIVND (reference sequence). The CDR3 runs 14 residues. The V end was cut by 3 bases, the J end by 7 bases, with 13 bases between. CDR3 bases: TGTGCCAGTAGTATGTCCAGCTTTGTAAATGAGCAGTTCTTC. As protein: CASSMSSFVNEQFF.